The sequence of this T cell receptor (beta chain) was determined in a study of CD8+ T cells in alopecia areata. The CDR3 consists of 13 residues. The V end lost 8 bases, the J end lost 6 bases, and 14 bases lay between the germline ends. Germline V lookup: CDR1 SGHRS, CDR2 YFSETQ. Extraction and reverse transcription of RNA yielded cDNA as the sequencing template. TCRdb keeps only in-frame clones here, not all; method: immunoSEQ multiplex PCR. Here the sample spans about 190,000 clones, just under 60% being singletons. This receptor was identified in a human donor with alopecia areata. The V call is TRBV5-1, the J call TRBJ2-2, with D perhaps matching TRBD1 (6 bases). Sequenced here: CD4+ T cells sorted from blood, sampled at week 0. CDR3 sequence: CASSYGQPGELFF. CDR3 nucleotide sequence: TGCGCCAGTTCTTATGGACAGCCCGGGGAGCTGTTTTTT. The full variable domain, its missing parts supplied by reference TRBV5-1 and TRBJ2-2, is KAGVTQTPRYLIKTRGQQVTLSCSPISGHRSVSWYQQTPGQGLQFLFEYFSETQRNKGNFPGRFSGRQFSNSRSEMNVSTLELGDSALYLCASSYGQPGELFFGEGSRLTVL.